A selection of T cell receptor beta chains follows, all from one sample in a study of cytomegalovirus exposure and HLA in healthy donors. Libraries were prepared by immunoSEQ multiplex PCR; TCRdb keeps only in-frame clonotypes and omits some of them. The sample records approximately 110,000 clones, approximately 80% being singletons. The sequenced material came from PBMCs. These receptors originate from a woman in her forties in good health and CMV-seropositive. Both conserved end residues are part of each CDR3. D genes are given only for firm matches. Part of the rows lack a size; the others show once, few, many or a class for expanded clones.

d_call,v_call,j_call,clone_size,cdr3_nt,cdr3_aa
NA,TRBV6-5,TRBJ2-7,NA,TGTGCCAGCAGTGGCGGAACCTACGAGCAGTACTTC,CASSGGTYEQYF
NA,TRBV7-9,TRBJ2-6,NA,TGTGCCAGCAGCTCCGGTCAAGGACTGTCCTCTGGGGCCAACGTCCTGACTTTC,CASSSGQGLSSGANVLTF
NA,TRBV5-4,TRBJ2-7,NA,TGTGCCAGCAGCGCCTCCGGGACTCCGGACTACGAGCAGTACTTC,CASSASGTPDYEQYF
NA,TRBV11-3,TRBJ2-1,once,TGTGCCAGCAGCTTACGGGGGGCGGAATACAATGAGCAGTTCTTC,CASSLRGAEYNEQFF
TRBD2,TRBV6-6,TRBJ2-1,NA,TGTGCCAGCAGCCCCGGGACTAGCGGGAGGGCTGAGCAGTTCTTC,CASSPGTSGRAEQFF
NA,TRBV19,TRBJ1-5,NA,TGTGCCAGTAGAAGAGGACAGTCATATAGCAATCAGCCCCAGCATTTT,CASRRGQSYSNQPQHF
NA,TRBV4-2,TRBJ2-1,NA,TGTGCCAGCAGCCATAGGGACTCATACAATGAGCAGTTCTTC,CASSHRDSYNEQFF
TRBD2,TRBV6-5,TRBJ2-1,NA,TGTGCCAGCAGCCTCTGGGGGGAGGGCTACAATGAGCAGTTCTTC,CASSLWGEGYNEQFF
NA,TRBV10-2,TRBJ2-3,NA,TGCGCCAGCAGTACTGGGGCAGGCGATACGCAGTATTTT,CASSTGAGDTQYF
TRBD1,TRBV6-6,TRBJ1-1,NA,TGTGCCAGCAGAGCCAGACAGGGACCGAACACTGAAGCTTTCTTT,CASRARQGPNTEAFF
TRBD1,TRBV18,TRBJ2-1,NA,TGTGCCAGCTCACCCCTATATTCGGACAGGGGAATTTACAATGAGCAGTTCTTC,CASSPLYSDRGIYNEQFF
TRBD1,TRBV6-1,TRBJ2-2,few,TGTGCCAGCAGTGGAGTTTCGGGACAGTTTACACGAGGGACCGGGGAGCTGTTTTTT,CASSGVSGQFTRGTGELFF
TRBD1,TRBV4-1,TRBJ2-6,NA,TGCGCCAGCAGCCCCAACCCACAGGGGGCTGGGGCCAACGTCCTGACTTTC,CASSPNPQGAGANVLTF
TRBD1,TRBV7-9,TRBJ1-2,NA,TGTGCCAGCAGCTTAGGGACAGGCTATGGCTACACCTTC,CASSLGTGYGYTF
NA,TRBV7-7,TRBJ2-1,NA,TGTGCTAGCAGCTTAGACCCTAAGCGGAACAATGAGCAGTTCTTC,CASSLDPKRNNEQFF
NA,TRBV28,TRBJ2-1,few,TGTGCCAGCAGTTTCGGTCCAGGTCGGGGTGAGCAGTTCTTC,CASSFGPGRGEQFF
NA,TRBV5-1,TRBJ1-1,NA,TGCGCCAGCAGCTTGGAACCCAGTCTTTACACTGAAGCTTTCTTT,CASSLEPSLYTEAFF
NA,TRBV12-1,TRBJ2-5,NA,TGTGCCAGCAGCTCGTCGGGCCCCATACAAAAGCGAGGGGGGACCCAGTACTTC,CASSSSGPIQKRGGTQYF
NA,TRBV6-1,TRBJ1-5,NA,TGTGCCAGCAGTGACGGACAGCCCAATCAGCCCCAGCATTTT,CASSDGQPNQPQHF
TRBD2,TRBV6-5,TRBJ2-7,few,TGTGCCAGCAGGACTAGCGGACTGACCTACGAGCAGTACTTC,CASRTSGLTYEQYF
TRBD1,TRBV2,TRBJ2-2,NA,TGTGCCAGCACTTATAACGGGGGACAGGGCCCGACCGGGGAGCTGTTTTTT,CASTYNGGQGPTGELFF
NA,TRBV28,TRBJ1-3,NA,TGTGCCAGCAGTTGGACAGTCTCTGGAAACACCATATATTTT,CASSWTVSGNTIYF
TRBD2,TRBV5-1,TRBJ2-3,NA,TGCGCCAGCAGCCAAGCGGGAGGGCCCCCAGATACGCAGTATTTT,CASSQAGGPPDTQYF
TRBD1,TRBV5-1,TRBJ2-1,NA,TGCGCCAGCAGCTTCCGGGACAGGGTATCAAATGAGCAGTTCTTC,CASSFRDRVSNEQFF
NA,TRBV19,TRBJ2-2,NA,TGTAACGGGGGAGGAGCCGGGGAGCTGTTTTTT,CNGGGAGELFF
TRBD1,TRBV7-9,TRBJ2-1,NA,TGTGCCAGCAGCTTGTATCGGGACAGGGTCAATGAGCAGTTCTTC,CASSLYRDRVNEQFF
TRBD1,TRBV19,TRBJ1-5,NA,TGTGCCAGTACCACCCCCGGGACAGGGATCAATCAGCCCCAGCATTTT,CASTTPGTGINQPQHF
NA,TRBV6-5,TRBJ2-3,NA,TGTGCCAGCAGCCGTCCACAGGGGGGGACAGATACGCAGTATTTT,CASSRPQGGTDTQYF
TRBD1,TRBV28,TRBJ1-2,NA,TGTGCCACCGCGACAGGGGGCTATGGCTACACCTTC,CATATGGYGYTF
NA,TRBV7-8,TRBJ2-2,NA,TGTGCCAGCAGCTTAGTGGCCGCTCCTAGCCCAACCGGGGAGCTGTTTTTT,CASSLVAAPSPTGELFF
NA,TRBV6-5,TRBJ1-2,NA,TGTGCCAGCAGTTACCGGAGTTCTAACTATGGCTACACCTTC,CASSYRSSNYGYTF
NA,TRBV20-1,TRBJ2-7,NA,TGCAGTGCTATGACAGATTACGAGCAGTACTTC,CSAMTDYEQYF
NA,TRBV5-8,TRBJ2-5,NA,TGTGCCAGCAGCTTGCCCCCCCGGGAGACCCAGTACTTC,CASSLPPRETQYF
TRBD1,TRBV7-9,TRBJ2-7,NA,TGTGCCAGCAGCTTAGACAGGGGAATCTACGAGCAGTACTTC,CASSLDRGIYEQYF
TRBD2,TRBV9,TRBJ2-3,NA,TGTGCCAGCAGCTCCTTGGCGGGAGGGTCCGGGGATACGCAGTATTTT,CASSSLAGGSGDTQYF
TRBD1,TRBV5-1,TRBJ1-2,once,TGCGCCAGCAGCTTGGGACAGGGGATTCCTTATGGCTACACCTTC,CASSLGQGIPYGYTF
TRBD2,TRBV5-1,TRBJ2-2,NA,TGCGCCAGCAGCTTTAGCGGGAGGGCCTCGGTCGGGGAGCTGTTTTTT,CASSFSGRASVGELFF
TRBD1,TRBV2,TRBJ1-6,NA,TGTGCCAGCAGGGGGACAGCTCATAATTCACCCCTCCACTTT,CASRGTAHNSPLHF
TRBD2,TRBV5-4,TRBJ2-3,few,TGTGCCAGCAGCTTGGAGGCTAGCGGGAGGGCCGGTGATACGCAGTATTTT,CASSLEASGRAGDTQYF
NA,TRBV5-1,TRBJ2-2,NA,TGCGCCAGCAAACAGGGAACGAACACCGGGGAGCTGTTTTTT,CASKQGTNTGELFF
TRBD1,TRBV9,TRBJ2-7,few,TGTGCCAGCAGCGAGGGACAGGGGGCCCTCGAGCAGTACTTC,CASSEGQGALEQYF
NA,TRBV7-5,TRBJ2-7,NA,TGTGCCAGAAGCTCCTACCCTCCGTACGAGCAGTACTTC,CARSSYPPYEQYF
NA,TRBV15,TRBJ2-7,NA,TGTGCCACCAGCAGAGATTACATTGGGGGCACCTACGAGCAGTACTTC,CATSRDYIGGTYEQYF